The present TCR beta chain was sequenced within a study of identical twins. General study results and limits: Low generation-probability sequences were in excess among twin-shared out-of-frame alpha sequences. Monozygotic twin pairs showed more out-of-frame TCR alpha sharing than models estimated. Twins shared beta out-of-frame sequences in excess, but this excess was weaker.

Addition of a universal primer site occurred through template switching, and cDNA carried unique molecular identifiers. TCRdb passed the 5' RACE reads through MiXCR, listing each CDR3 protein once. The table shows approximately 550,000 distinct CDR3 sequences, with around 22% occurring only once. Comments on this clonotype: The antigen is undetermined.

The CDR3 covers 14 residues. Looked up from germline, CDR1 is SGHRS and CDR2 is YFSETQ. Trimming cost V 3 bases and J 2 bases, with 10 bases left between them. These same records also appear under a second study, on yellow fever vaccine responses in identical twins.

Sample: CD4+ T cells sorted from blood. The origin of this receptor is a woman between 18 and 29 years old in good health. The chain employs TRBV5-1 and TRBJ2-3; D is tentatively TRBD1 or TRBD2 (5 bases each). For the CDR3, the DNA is TGCGCCAGCAGCTGGGGGTCTTCCACAGATACGCAGTATTTT. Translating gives CASSWGSSTDTQYF.